This T cell receptor (beta chain) was sequenced in a study of cytomegalovirus exposure and HLA in healthy donors. As regards this clone: Its antigen is still unknown.

Both 60 Vbeta primers and 13 Jbeta primers went into the PCR. Original processing notes: About 88 million unique TCR beta chains, about 11 million of them shared, were counted by a later analysis. TCRdb's copy holds only in-frame clones and misses some; the assay was immunoSEQ multiplex PCR. From that table come the V and J calls and clone size; the DNA was used to work out D and trimming. This table lists 190,000 or so clones. Whole-study findings and limits: In vitro, a few CMV-associated chains proved specific for CMV antigens. Reports described diagnosis of cytomegalovirus status by the classifier as highly specific and sensitive.

CDR1 and CDR2 (germline): LNHNV, YYDKDF (reference sequence). Trimming left V 0 bases short and J 6 bases short, with 11 bases between. This CDR3 has 14 residues. The donors (healthy individuals) were bone marrow donors. This receptor was identified in a boy under 18 in good health and CMV-seronegative. Sequenced input: PBMCs. The genes are TRBV15 and TRBJ1-2, with D hard to call. The CDR3 DNA reads as TGTGCCACCAGCAGAGATGCGATGACTAATGGCTACACCTTC. Protein sequence: CATSRDAMTNGYTF.